This is a list of T cell receptor beta chains from one sample in a study of CD8+ T cells in alopecia areata. The repertoire was sequenced with immunoSEQ multiplex PCR; TCRdb's copy has only in-frame clones and lacks some. Counted here are about 160,000 clones, under 70% occurring once; the ten biggest clones make up roughly 0.99%. Material: CD4+ T cells sorted from blood, obtained at week 4, from a patient treated with tofacitinib. The receptors shown here come from a human donor with alopecia areata. The CDR3 runs from the conserved cysteine through the conserved F or W. A D gene is named only where the DNA matches it firmly. Clone sizes are given selectively: once, few, many, or a class where the clone is expanded.

cdr3_nt	cdr3_aa	d_call	clone_size	v_call	j_call
TGTGCCAGCAGCGTTCTAGCGGGGGACGGCACAGATACGCAGTATTTT	CASSVLAGDGTDTQYF	TRBD2	-	TRBV6-4	TRBJ2-3
TGTGCCTGGAGGAGAGAACGGGGGAGCTCTGGAAACACCATATATTTT	CAWRRERGSSGNTIYF	-	few	TRBV30	TRBJ1-3
TGTGCCAGCAGCCCCTCTGTAGGGGACAGGGTCAATGAGCAGTTCTTC	CASSPSVGDRVNEQFF	TRBD1	-	TRBV14	TRBJ2-1
TGCAGCCTTGGGATGGGACAGGGGGTTGAAGCTTTCTTT	CSLGMGQGVEAFF	TRBD1	-	TRBV29-1	TRBJ1-1
TGTGCCAGCGCCGGGCAGGGGTTCACAGATACGCAGTATTTT	CASAGQGFTDTQYF	-	-	TRBV2	TRBJ2-3
TGCAGCGTTGCTAGCGGGGTGCCAGATACGCAGTATTTT	CSVASGVPDTQYF	TRBD2	-	TRBV29-1	TRBJ2-3
TGTGCCAGCAGCGTAGGCGGCGACTACGAGCAGTACTTC	CASSVGGDYEQYF	-	-	TRBV9	TRBJ2-7
TGTGCCTGGAGTCACAGCACTGGGGCCAACGTCCTGACTTTC	CAWSHSTGANVLTF	-	-	TRBV30	TRBJ2-6
TGCAGCGTTGCCCGGGGGAACACCGGGGAGCTGTTTTTT	CSVARGNTGELFF	-	-	TRBV29-1	TRBJ2-2
TGCGCCAGCAGCCAAGAAGGGGGACAGGGGCATATCGGGACCCAGTACTTC	CASSQEGGQGHIGTQYF	TRBD1	once	TRBV4-1	TRBJ2-5
TGTGCCAGCACCCCTGGGCTGTTCGGTCCCTATGGCTACACCTTC	CASTPGLFGPYGYTF	-	few	TRBV6-6	TRBJ1-2
TGTGCCAGCTCCCATTCCGTGAACTATGGCTACACCTTC	CASSHSVNYGYTF	-	-	TRBV4-2	TRBJ1-2
TGCAGCGTAGGCGGACAGGGAGGGGGCAATCAGCCCCAGCATTTT	CSVGGQGGGNQPQHF	TRBD1	-	TRBV29-1	TRBJ1-5
TGTGCCACCCGACTAGCGGGGACTTACAATGAGCAGTTCTTC	CATRLAGTYNEQFF	TRBD2	-	TRBV25-1	TRBJ2-1
TGCAGCGTTGGCGGGAATGGGGGGAATCAGCCCCAGCATTTT	CSVGGNGGNQPQHF	-	few	TRBV29-1	TRBJ1-5
TGCAGCGTCGTTAAAGGGGATACGCAGTATTTT	CSVVKGDTQYF	-	few	TRBV29-1	TRBJ2-3
TGCAGCGTTCACACTTATTCACAGACCCAGTACTTC	CSVHTYSQTQYF	-	-	TRBV29-1	TRBJ2-5
TGCGCCAACAGGGCCGCCAAAGAGACCCAGTACTTC	CANRAAKETQYF	-	-	TRBV23-1	TRBJ2-5
TGTGCCCCAAGGGGTTTTAGGGACAATGAGCAGTTCTTC	CAPRGFRDNEQFF	-	-	TRBV7-9	TRBJ2-1
TGTGCCAGCAGTGAGCTTGCACCCCTCCACTTT	CASSELAPLHF	-	-	TRBV2	TRBJ1-6
TGTGCCAGCTGCAGGGTCGATCAGCCCCAGCATTTT	CASCRVDQPQHF	-	-	TRBV27	TRBJ1-5